This passage covers 18 T cell receptor beta chains from one sample sequenced in a study of early T cells in non-severe SARS-CoV-2 infection. TCRdb fed the 5' RACE reads into MiXCR, producing one record per CDR3 protein. Of under 85,000 distinct CDR3 sequences detected, roughly 15% appear once; the ten largest clones hold nearly 4%. The sequencing here drew on whole blood, taken at baseline. All receptors derive from an adult who was a healthcare worker with PCR-confirmed SARS-CoV-2 infection or an uninfected control (not recorded which).

This clonotype was seen a few times. The chain carries TRBV5-1 and TRBJ2-1, with D possibly being TRBD2 (5 bases). Per germline, CDR1 SGHRS and CDR2 YFSETQ. The V end was cut by 2 bases, the J end by 1 base, with 10 bases between. The CDR3 is 15 amino acids. CDR3 amino acids: CASSFTGSSYNEQFF. CDR3 nucleotides: TGCGCCAGCAGCTTTACGGGGAGTTCCTACAATGAGCAGTTCTTC.

As regards this clonotype: One end of the junction fails to match germline, which may point to a read error. The chain recombines TRBV6-5 with TRBJ2-1, with 8 bases identical to TRBD2. The CDR3 covers 13 residues. From germline, CDR1 is MNHEY and CDR2 SVGAGI. The CDR3 loop is CASSPTRGRSSRF. CDR3 nucleotide sequence: TGTGCCAGCAGCCCTACCCGCGGGAGGTCATCACGATTC.

This clonotype was detected ten times or more. The J gene is TRBJ2-1, the V gene TRBV7-2; the D is unclear. The CDR3 runs to 11 residues. V was pared by 1 base and J by 9 bases, with 4 bases between. The germline gives CDR1 SGHTA, CDR2 FQGNSA. The CDR3, as DNA: TGTGCCAGCAGCTTAGTCAGTGAGCAGTTCTTC. Encoded protein: CASSLVSEQFF.

There are a few counts of this clonotype. V usage is TRBV28 and J usage is TRBJ1-2, with 10 bases fitting TRBD1. Germline assignment: CDR1 MDHEN and CDR2 SYDVKM. The CDR3 runs to 15 residues. With 6 bases clipped from V and 3 bases from J, the junction kept 7 bases outside the gene matches. The CDR3 region is CASSLRQGAYYGYTF. CDR3 bases: TGTGCCAGCAGCCTCCGACAGGGGGCCTACTATGGCTACACCTTC.

At least ten counts were recorded for this clonotype. The V call is TRBV7-2, the J call TRBJ2-3, with 7 bases matching TRBD2. The CDR3 extends over 15 amino acids. Germline CDR1 and CDR2: SGHTA and FQGNSA. V trimming: 3 bases; J trimming: 2 bases; junction bases outside the gene matches: 5. CDR3 coding DNA: TGTGCCAGCAGCTTTTGGGGGGGTTCCACAGATACGCAGTATTTT. Protein sequence: CASSFWGGSTDTQYF. Looking up the rest from reference TRBV7-2 and TRBJ2-3 gives the full variable domain: GAGVSQSPSNKVTEKGKDVELRCDPISGHTALYWYRQSLGQGLEFLIYFQGNSAPDKSGLPSDRFSAERTGGSVSTLTIQRTQQEDSAVYLCASSFWGGSTDTQYFGPGTRLTVL.

This clonotype appeared many times. The V gene is TRBV5-1, the J gene TRBJ2-3; 7 nucleotides line up with TRBD2. CDR1 and CDR2 from the germline V gene are SGHRS and YFSETQ. J lost 6 bases, V lost 0 bases, and 7 bases had no gene match. This CDR3 region has 15 residues. DNA of the CDR3: TGCGCCAGCAGCTTGGCTGGCGGGAGAACGGATACGCAGTATTTT. This codes for CASSLAGGRTDTQYF.

The chain carries TRBV11-2 and TRBJ2-2; maybe TRBD2 (5 bases). The CDR3 contains 11 residues. Looked up from germline, CDR1 is SGHAT and CDR2 is FQNNGV. Between the trimmed V and J ends, which lost 5 bases and 7 bases, there was a span of 5 bases. For the CDR3, the DNA is TGTGCCAGCAGCGGGAGCGGGGAGCTGTTTTTT. This gives the protein CASSGSGELFF.

This clonotype was detected only a few times. The chain carries TRBV6-6 and TRBJ1-2, with TRBD1 matching 7 bases. J gave up 7 bases and V 7 bases, and 3 bases lay outside the gene matches. The CDR3 is made up of 11 amino acids. The V gene's germline CDR1 is MNHNY and CDR2 SVGAGI (reference sequence). This chain's CDR3 is CASTPGGGYTF. CDR3 in DNA: TGTGCCAGCACCCCAGGGGGTGGCTACACCTTC.

The chain joins TRBV5-1 to TRBJ2-1; TRBD1 matches 8 bases. Trimming cost V 3 bases and J 8 bases; bases outside gene matches: 7. This CDR3 has 14 residues. Germline values: CDR1 SGHRS, CDR2 YFSETQ. The chain's CDR3 is CASSWAQGAHEQFF. CDR3 in DNA: TGCGCCAGCAGCTGGGCTCAGGGGGCACATGAGCAGTTCTTC.

The chain's CDR3 is CASSFSRGVGYTF. The CDR3, as DNA: TGTGCCAGCAGTTTTTCCAGGGGCGTCGGCTACACCTTC. The V and J genes are TRBV27 and TRBJ1-2, with D perhaps TRBD1 (6 bases). The CDR3 is 13 residues long. The V end lost 3 bases, the J end lost 8 bases, and 13 bases lay between the germline ends. CDR1 is MNHEY, CDR2 SMNVEV, per germline (reference sequence).

The sample holds many counts of this clonotype. The gene calls are TRBV12-3 or TRBV12-4 and TRBJ2-7, with 11 bases aligning to TRBD2. The CDR3 has 15 amino acids. V trimming: 5 bases; J trimming: 2 bases; junction bases outside the gene matches: 5. The CDR3 spells CASSPIAGGTYEQYF. CDR3 DNA sequence: TGTGCCAGCAGTCCTATAGCGGGAGGGACCTACGAGCAGTACTTC.

J is TRBJ1-5 and V is TRBV7-2; TRBD1 matches at 8 bases. The CDR3 totals 14 residues. Germline V CDR1 and CDR2: SGHTA, FQGNSA. Trimming cost V 5 bases and J 6 bases; bases outside gene matches: 6. CDR3 loop: CASSLGQGSQPQHF. For the CDR3, the DNA is TGTGCCAGCAGCCTAGGACAGGGAAGTCAGCCCCAGCATTTT.

The CDR3 region is CASSPRYPEAFF. For the CDR3, the DNA is TGTGCCAGCTCACCACGGTATCCTGAAGCTTTCTTT. V usage is TRBV18 and J usage is TRBJ1-1; D remains ambiguous. The CDR3 extends over 12 amino acids. V gave up 1 base and J gave up 6 bases, with 6 bases separating them. Germline assignment: CDR1 KGHSH and CDR2 LQKENI.

This chain joins TRBV28 and TRBJ2-7; TRBD1 or TRBD2 may be the D gene (6 bases each). V lost 7 bases and J lost 2, with 18 bases in between. Germline CDR1 reads MDHEN; CDR2 reads SYDVKM. This CDR3 spans 15 amino acids. The CDR3 bases are TGTGCCAGCACCGGAGGGGGATCCGTAACCTACGAGCAGTACTTC. This translates into CASTGGGSVTYEQYF. The variable domain in full, completed from reference TRBV28 and TRBJ2-7, reads DVKVTQSSRYLVKRTGEKVFLECVQDMDHENMFWYRQDPGLGLRLIYFSYDVKMKEKGDIPEGYSVSREKKERFSLILESASTNQTSMYLCASTGGGSVTYEQYFGPGTRLTVT.

The chain is built from TRBV18 and TRBJ2-2, with D perhaps TRBD2 (6 bases). The CDR3 runs 14 residues. Per germline, CDR1 KGHSH and CDR2 LQKENI. V shed 3 bases and J shed 5 bases, with 10 bases lying between them. CDR3: CASSPLAGTGELFF. The CDR3 DNA follows: TGTGCCAGCTCACCTCTCGCGGGGACCGGGGAGCTGTTTTTT.

This clonotype has ten or more counts. The chain combines TRBV7-8 with TRBJ1-1; D is unresolved. Trimming left V 5 bases short and J 7 bases short, with 11 bases between. The CDR3 totals 12 residues. The germline V gene encodes CDR1 SGHVS and CDR2 FQNEAQ. This CDR3 is CASSPRGIEAFF. The DNA for the CDR3 is TGTGCCAGCAGCCCACGGGGAATTGAAGCTTTCTTT.

This clonotype showed up just once. The junction departs from germline at one end; a sequencing error may be responsible. The V call is TRBV11-2, the J call TRBJ2-1; 8 bases line up with TRBD2. Germline assignment: CDR1 SGHAT and CDR2 FQNNGV. The CDR3 length is 15 residues. The CDR3 region is CATSFGSGRSDEQFF. CDR3 nucleotides: TGTGCCACCAGCTTCGGAAGCGGGAGATCGGATGAGCAGTTCTTC.

Regarding this clonotype: A read error may be the cause here, since a much bigger clone is one base away. The gene calls are TRBV5-1 and TRBJ1-5, with a tentative D call TRBD1 (6 bases). V shed 7 bases and J shed 4 bases, with 21 bases lying between them. Germline lookup yields CDR1 SGHRS and CDR2 YFSETQ. The CDR3 has 16 residues. DNA of the CDR3: TGCGCCAGCGCACACTCCAACGAGGGGGAAAATCAGCCCCAGCATTTT. The encoded protein is CASAHSNEGENQPQHF.